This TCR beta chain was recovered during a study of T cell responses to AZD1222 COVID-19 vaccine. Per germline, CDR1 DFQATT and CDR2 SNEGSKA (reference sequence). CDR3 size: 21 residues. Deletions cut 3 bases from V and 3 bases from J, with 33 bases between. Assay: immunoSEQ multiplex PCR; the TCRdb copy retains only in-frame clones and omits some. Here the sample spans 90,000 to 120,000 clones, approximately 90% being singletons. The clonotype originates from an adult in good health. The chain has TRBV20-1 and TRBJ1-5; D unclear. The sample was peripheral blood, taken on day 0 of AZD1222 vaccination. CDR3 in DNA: TGCAGTGCTAGTCCCCCGGTTTCGGCGGACCTCAATCTTATTGTCAATCAGCCCCAGCATTTT. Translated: CSASPPVSADLNLIVNQPQHF.